The 19 T cell receptor beta chains given below trace back to one sample, sequenced in a study of T cell repertoires in cytomegalovirus infection. One entry per CDR3 protein results from TCRdb running MiXCR on the reads. The table has 450,000 to 600,000 distinct CDR3 sequences, around 11% seen once. The sample taken for sequencing was PBMCs. The source is a human donor in good health (CMV status not recorded). Some clones in this sample may be carry-over from other donors' samples.

This clonotype was found many times. The CDR3 sequence: CASSLQDRGYEQYF. The CDR3 DNA sequence: TGTGCCAGCAGTTTACAGGACAGGGGATACGAGCAGTACTTC. This rearrangement joins TRBV12-3 or TRBV12-4 to TRBJ2-7; TRBD1 aligns across 9 bases. J gave up 4 bases and V 2 bases, and 3 bases lay outside the gene matches. The CDR3 contains 14 residues.

Many counts were recorded for this clonotype. The chain employs TRBV7-9 and TRBJ1-4; D perhaps matches TRBD1 (5 bases). The CDR3 totals 16 residues. The V gene's germline CDR1 is SEHNR and CDR2 FQNEAQ (reference sequence). Trimming took off 3 bases at V and 8 bases at J, with 19 bases between the two ends. CDR3 sequence (DNA): TGTGCCAGCAGCTTTCGCTCAGGGACCTGGGGAGAAAAACTGTTTTTT. It codes for CASSFRSGTWGEKLFF.

This clonotype was seen at least ten times. The rearrangement uses TRBV7-2 and TRBJ2-1; 9 positions agree with TRBD2. Germline CDR1 and CDR2: SGHTA and FQGNSA. This CDR3 spans 17 amino acids. V lost 2 bases, J lost 3 bases, and 8 bases stayed unmatched. DNA of the CDR3: TGTGCCAGCAGCTTATTTGTGACTAGCGGAGTCTACAATGAGCAGTTCTTC. It yields the protein CASSLFVTSGVYNEQFF. Supplemented by reference TRBV7-2 and TRBJ2-1, the full variable domain reads GAGVSQSPSNKVTEKGKDVELRCDPISGHTALYWYRQSLGQGLEFLIYFQGNSAPDKSGLPSDRFSAERTGGSVSTLTIQRTQQEDSAVYLCASSLFVTSGVYNEQFFGPGTRLTVL.

This clonotype was seen ten or more times. The chain couples TRBV6-2 or TRBV6-3 to TRBJ2-7; D is undetermined. The V and J ends lost 7 bases and 6 bases respectively, with 16 bases between them. The CDR3 is made up of 13 amino acids. CDR1 and CDR2 (germline): MNHEY, SVGEGT. DNA of the CDR3: TGTGCCAGCACCCAGAGTGGACCCGGCGAGCAGTACTTC. It codes for CASTQSGPGEQYF.

The V gene is TRBV19, the J gene TRBJ2-2; D may be TRBD2 (5 bases). V lost 3 bases and J lost 0, with 8 bases in between. Germline values: CDR1 LNHDA, CDR2 SQIVND (reference sequence). The CDR3 is 15 amino acids. CDR3 sequence (DNA): TGTGCCAGTAGTATTAGCGCGACGAACACCGGGGAGCTGTTTTTT. Its translation is CASSISATNTGELFF.

Many counts were recorded for this clonotype. The gene calls are TRBV7-6 and TRBJ2-3; TRBD2 aligns across 11 bases. With V trimmed by 5 bases and J by 3 bases, 7 bases remained unmatched. The CDR3 extends over 16 amino acids. Looked up from germline, CDR1 is SGHVS and CDR2 is FNYEAQ. The CDR3 bases are TGTGCCAGCAGCCCACTAGGGACTAGCGGTACAGATACGCAGTATTTT. This gives the protein CASSPLGTSGTDTQYF.

This clonotype was picked up many times. This chain uses TRBV5-1 with TRBJ1-2; 11 bases are a match to TRBD1. Trimming at V came to 4 bases and at J to 5 bases, leaving 7 bases not matched to a gene. This CDR3 contains 15 residues. Germline-derived CDR1 and CDR2 are SGHRS and YFSETQ. CDR3 amino acids: CASSTGTGGEYGYTF. As DNA, the CDR3 is TGCGCCAGCAGCACCGGGACAGGGGGTGAATATGGCTACACCTTC. Complete variable domain (other parts from reference TRBV5-1 and TRBJ1-2): KAGVTQTPRYLIKTRGQQVTLSCSPISGHRSVSWYQQTPGQGLQFLFEYFSETQRNKGNFPGRFSGRQFSNSRSEMNVSTLELGDSALYLCASSTGTGGEYGYTFGSGTRLTVV.

This clonotype was recorded once. The chain links TRBV4-2 to TRBJ2-3; D remains unclear. The CDR3 contains 16 residues. The ends were cut back, 0 bases at V and 0 bases at J, with 10 bases in the middle. Germline values: CDR1 LGHNA, CDR2 YNFKEQ. The CDR3 nucleotides are TGTGCCAGCAGCCAAGAGTCTACCAGAAGCACAGATACGCAGTATTTT. It is translated as CASSQESTRSTDTQYF.

This clonotype was detected ten times or more. This chain uses TRBV4-2 with TRBJ1-1, with D hard to call. Germline CDR1 and CDR2: LGHNA and YNFKEQ. V was pared by 0 bases and J by 1 base, with 0 bases between. The CDR3 runs to 12 residues. CDR3 coding DNA: TGTGCCAGCAGCCAAGAGAACACTGAAGCTTTCTTT. This encodes CASSQENTEAFF.

This clonotype was counted ten times or more. This chain links TRBV6-1 with TRBJ1-5; D gene ambiguous. CDR3 length: 14 amino acids. V lost 3 bases to trimming and J lost 3 bases, with 9 bases between them. Germline V gene data show CDR1 as MNHNS and CDR2 as SASEGT. The CDR3 is CASSDGGYNQPQHF. CDR3 DNA: TGTGCCAGCAGTGACGGAGGGTACAATCAGCCCCAGCATTTT.

Comments on this clonotype: It is likely a read error, because the conserved phenylalanine at the end of the CDR3 is missing. Because the CDR3's place on the DNA is in doubt, the DNA is left out and the CDR3 is given as listed by TCRdb. This chain joins TRBV20-1 and TRBJ1-4. Germline V CDR1 and CDR2: DFQATT, SNEGSKA (reference sequence). Counting both end residues, the CDR3 totals 13 amino acids. The CDR3 region is CSARVGSDLGILG.

The rearrangement links TRBV10-3 to TRBJ1-5; 8 nucleotides agree with TRBD1. The CDR3 consists of 15 residues. The V segment lost 3 bases and the J segment 9 bases; nucleotides outside the gene matches: 10. Germline CDR1 ENHRY, CDR2 SYGVKD. DNA of the CDR3: TGTGCCATCAGTGATAGAGGACAGGGCCTCCTGCCCCAGCATTTT. It specifies CAISDRGQGLLPQHF.

This clonotype was counted only a few times. J is TRBJ1-2 and V is TRBV12-3 or TRBV12-4; 11 positions match TRBD1. CDR3 length equals 15 residues. Losses at the gene ends were 3 bases for V and 3 bases for J; bases not matched to a gene: 3. CDR3 DNA sequence: TGTGCCAGCAGTTTTGGGGACAGGGGGGACTATGGCTACACCTTC. Translation: CASSFGDRGDYGYTF.

V and J are TRBV6-5 and TRBJ1-5; 9 nucleotides agree with TRBD1. Looked up from germline, CDR1 is MNHEY and CDR2 is SVGAGI. The CDR3 has 16 residues. J was trimmed by 3 bases and V by 2 bases; bases with no gene match: 5. CDR3 DNA sequence: TGTGCCAGCAGTTACCGGGACAGGGCCCTCAATCAGCCCCAGCATTTT. Translated, it gives CASSYRDRALNQPQHF.

The V and J genes are TRBV20-1 and TRBJ1-6; TRBD1 matches 8 bases. The CDR3 contains 13 residues. The V segment lost 6 bases and the J segment 10 bases; nucleotides outside the gene matches: 8. The germline CDR1 and CDR2 sequences are DFQATT and SNEGSKA (reference sequence). The CDR3 DNA is TGCAGTGCCGACAGGGGAACCGGGTCACCCCTCCACTTT. This codes for CSADRGTGSPLHF.

This clonotype was recorded many times. The CDR3, as DNA: TGTGCCAGTAGTCTACCGGGCCCGGCGGGCTATGGCTACACCTTC. It translates to CASSLPGPAGYGYTF. V is TRBV19 and J is TRBJ1-2; no clear D gene. Trimming left V 5 bases short and J 4 bases short, with 17 bases between. The length of the CDR3 is 15 residues. Germline CDR1 is LNHDA and CDR2 is SQIVND (reference sequence). Full variable domain (outside the CDR3, taken from reference TRBV19 and TRBJ1-2): DGGITQSPKYLFRKEGQNVTLSCEQNLNHDAMYWYRQDPGQGLRLIYYSQIVNDFQKGDIAEGYSVSREKKESFPLTVTSAQKNPTAFYLCASSLPGPAGYGYTFGSGTRLTVV.

V usage is TRBV20-1 and J usage is TRBJ1-2; unclear D gene. The CDR3 runs to 12 residues. Germline V lookup: CDR1 DFQATT, CDR2 SNEGSKA (reference sequence). The V end was cut by 1 base, the J end by 3 bases, with 6 bases between. Here the CDR3 DNA reads TGCAGTGCTAGAGGCGGATACTATGGCTACACCTTC. It translates to CSARGGYYGYTF.

This clonotype was seen many times. J is TRBJ2-7 and V is TRBV29-1; 7 nucleotides agree with TRBD1. Germline CDR1 SQVTM, CDR2 ANQGSEA. Trimming at V came to 4 bases and at J to 0 bases, leaving 3 bases not matched to a gene. The CDR3 loop spans 13 amino acids. Here the CDR3 DNA reads TGCAGCGTTGCGACAGGGAGCTCCTACGAGCAGTACTTC. Its protein product is CSVATGSSYEQYF.

The sample holds many counts of this clonotype. This chain uses TRBV28 with TRBJ2-1, with D uncertain. Trimming removed 11 bases from V and 2 bases from J, with 7 bases in between. The germline V gene encodes CDR1 MDHEN and CDR2 SYDVKM. There are 11 residues in the CDR3. The CDR3 nucleotides read TGTGCCCACCAGGCCTACAATGAGCAGTTCTTC. This gives the protein CAHQAYNEQFF.